This TCR beta chain is from a study of T cells in Graves' hyperthyroidism and ophthalmopathy (dated 2019 in TCRdb). Study-level background: Peripheral blood was sampled at the time of initial diagnosis, prior to any treatment. To identify distinguishing TCR V-J signatures, a discovery cohort of some 99 patients was used, comprising 40 to 45 with Graves' ophthalmopathy and approximately 58 with stable Graves' hyperthyroidism. Prospective prediction of ophthalmopathy was tested in an independent validation cohort of some 20 hyperthyroidism patients and some 17 patients who later progressed to ophthalmopathy. The approximately 100 discovery patients were divided at random into training and test sets in a 7:3 ratio. In roughly six Graves' hyperthyroidism patients, the study also compared T-cell repertoires from thyroid tissue with T-cell repertoires from blood. Following sampling, methimazole starting at 30 mg daily was given to hyperthyroidism patients, and high-dose intravenous methylprednisolone was given to ophthalmopathy patients. TCR Vbeta CDR3 sequencing of some 140 peripheral blood samples (under 45 ophthalmopathy, over 70 hyperthyroidism and some 17 progressor patients) is reported in the paper.

This clonotype was picked up many times. The antigen it recognizes is unknown. Base qualities are missing; no much larger clone stands one base away. The TCR beta CDR3 regions were amplified from RNA transcripts. The TCR CDR3 was subjected to a first round of RT-PCR using the HTBI primer set and the Qiagen OneStep RT-PCR kit. The libraries were constructed in a second round of multiplex PCR and then size-selected and purified. Sequencing of the libraries was done on an Illumina HiSeq2000 using paired-end 100 bp reads. Regarding the original processing steps: SOAPnuke was used to process the raw data, with reads discarded if the reads contained adapters or uncalled bases, had a mean Phred below 15, or lacked an exact constant-primer or identifier match. High-quality paired reads were merged with COPE v1.2.5, and unique nucleotide sequences were defined as clonotypes. MiTCR v1.1 was used to align the clonotypes against IMGT TRBV, TRBD and TRBJ reference segments. Only V-J combinations with frequency above 0.0001, covering about 99% of repertoires, were analysed. A TCS score was defined as the ratio of F50 (clonal expansion) to E x V (chaos), with BLOSUM62-based TCRdist applied between CDR3 peptides within each V-J. Welch's t-statistics and random forest reduced fewer than 550 V-J features to about 12, which were used in a naive Bayes classifier (R e1071). The raw public reads went through TCRdb reprocessing: fastp at Q25, MiXCR clone calling, in-frame beta chains kept. Rows are unified per CDR3 protein, each entry keeping the most common DNA and genes. TCRdb, not the original authors, processed these V and J calls. Within this sample are 450,000 to 600,000 distinct CDR3 sequences, with just under 20% of them counted one time only. The ten largest clones take up over 45% of the sample.

Ophthalmopathy patients had moderately to severely active disease, with a Clinical Activity Score of 3 or more, a NOSPECS grade of 4 or more, and a disease duration of less than 3 months. The study excluded patients with uncontrolled infections, other autoimmune diseases, pregnancy or lactation. Diagnoses relied on clinical symptoms, serum thyroxine and TRAb, thyroid ultrasound and orbital computed tomography. PBMCs were isolated from about 9.2 ml of fresh peripheral blood by Ficoll-Paque density gradient centrifugation. Total RNA was extracted using Trizol reagent, and RNA quality was assessed on an Agilent 2100 Bioanalyzer. Overall study results and their limits: No statistical method was used to fix the sample size in advance, and group allocation was not hidden from the investigators. In validation, progression to ophthalmopathy was predicted by the model with 55% to 71% sensitivity and around 75% specificity, a median of about 6.8 months before onset. Most expanded thyroid clonotypes (frequency above 0.001) were also found in blood, which suggests that blood repertoires may mirror thyroid immune responses. A 13 V-J signature model separated ophthalmopathy from stable hyperthyroidism, with roughly 88% sensitivity and roughly 82% specificity in cross-validation and 80%/75% in testing.

This sequence originates from a man in his forties or fifties with Graves' ophthalmopathy. The source material was blood.

The CDR3 protein is CASSLGLAPNEQFF. The DNA reads TGTGCCAGCAGCTTGGGACTAGCGCCCAATGAGCAGTTCTTC. The rearranged chain carries TRBV7-9 and TRBJ2-1, and 10 bases in between align with TRBD2. The CDR3 runs 14 residues from the cysteine to the phenylalanine. The CDR3 DNA has 42 bases and is translated from base 1. At the junction V is shortened by 3 bases and J by 6 bases; bases outside the gene matches: 2. The germline V gene (reference sequence) supplies CDR1 SEHNR and CDR2 FQNEAQ.